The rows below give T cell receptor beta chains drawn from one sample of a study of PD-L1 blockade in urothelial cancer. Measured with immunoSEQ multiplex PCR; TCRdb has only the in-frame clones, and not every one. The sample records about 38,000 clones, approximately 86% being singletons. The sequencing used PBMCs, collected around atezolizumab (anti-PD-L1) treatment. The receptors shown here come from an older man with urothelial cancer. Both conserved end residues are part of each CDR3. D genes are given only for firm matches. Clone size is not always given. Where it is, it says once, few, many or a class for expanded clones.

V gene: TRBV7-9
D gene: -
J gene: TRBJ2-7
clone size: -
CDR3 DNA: TGTGCCAGCAGCTTATCCCCCGGTCAAAACGAGCAGTACTTC
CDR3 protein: CASSLSPGQNEQYF

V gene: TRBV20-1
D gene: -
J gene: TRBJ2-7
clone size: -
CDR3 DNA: TGCAGTGCTAGAGAGCAGTACGAGCAGTACTTC
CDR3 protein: CSAREQYEQYF

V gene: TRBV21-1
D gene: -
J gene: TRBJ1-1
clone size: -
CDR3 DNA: TGTGCCACCGCCGGCGGCAGACCGAACACTGAAGCTTTCTTT
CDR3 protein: CATAGGRPNTEAFF

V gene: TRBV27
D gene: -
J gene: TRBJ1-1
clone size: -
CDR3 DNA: TGTGCCAGCAGTACGAGAGACAGAATGAACACTGAAGCTTTCTTT
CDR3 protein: CASSTRDRMNTEAFF

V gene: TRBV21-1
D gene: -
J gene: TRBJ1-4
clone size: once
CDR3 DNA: TGTGCCAGCAGCCACCTCCGACAGGGGATACATGAAAAACTGTTTTTT
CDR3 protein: CASSHLRQGIHEKLFF

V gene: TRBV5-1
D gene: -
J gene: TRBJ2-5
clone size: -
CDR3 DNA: TGCGCCAGCAGCTTGGCCGAGATAGAGACCCAGTACTTC
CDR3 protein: CASSLAEIETQYF

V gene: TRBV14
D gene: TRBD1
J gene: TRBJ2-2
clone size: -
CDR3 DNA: TGTGCCAGCAGCCAGGGACAGGGGTTCACCGGGGAGCTGTTTTTT
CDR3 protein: CASSQGQGFTGELFF

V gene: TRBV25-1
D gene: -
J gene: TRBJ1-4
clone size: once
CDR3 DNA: TGTGCCAGCAGTGGATATCAACCGGGATCCTATGAAAAACTGTTTTTT
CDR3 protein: CASSGYQPGSYEKLFF

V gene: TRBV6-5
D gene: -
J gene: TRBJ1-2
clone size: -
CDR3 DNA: TGTGCCAGCAGTTTTCGGGGGGGAGGGCCCTATGGCTACACCTTC
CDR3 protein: CASSFRGGGPYGYTF

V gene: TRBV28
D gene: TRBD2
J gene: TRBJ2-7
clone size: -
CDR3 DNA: TGTGCCAGCAGTCCTAGCGGGAGTTACGAGCAGTACTTC
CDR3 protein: CASSPSGSYEQYF

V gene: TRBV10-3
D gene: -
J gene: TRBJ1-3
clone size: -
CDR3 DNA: TGTGCCATCAGTCAGATACAGGAACAGAGCTCTGGAAACACCATATATTTT
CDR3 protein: CAISQIQEQSSGNTIYF

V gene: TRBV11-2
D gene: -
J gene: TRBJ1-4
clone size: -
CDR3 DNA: TGTGCCAGCAGCTTGGGGGCAGGGGTTGTTCGTGAAAAACTGTTTTTT
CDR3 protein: CASSLGAGVVREKLFF

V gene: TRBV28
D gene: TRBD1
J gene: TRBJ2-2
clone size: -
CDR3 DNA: TGTGCCAGCAGTTTAAGACGGACAGGGGACACCGGGGAGCTGTTTTTT
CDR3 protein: CASSLRRTGDTGELFF

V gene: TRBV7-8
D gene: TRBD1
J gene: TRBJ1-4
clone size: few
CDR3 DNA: TGTGCCAGCCGGAGCTGGGACAGGGATGAAAAACTGTTTTTT
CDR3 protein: CASRSWDRDEKLFF

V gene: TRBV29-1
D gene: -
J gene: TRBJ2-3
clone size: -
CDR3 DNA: TGCAGCGTTGAAGAATACGCCGGGGTCCATTTT
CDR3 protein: CSVEEYAGVHF

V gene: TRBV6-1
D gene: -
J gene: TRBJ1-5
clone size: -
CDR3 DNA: TGTGCCAGCAGTGAATGGCGGGGTATGGGGGTGGGTCAGCCCCAGCATTTT
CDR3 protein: CASSEWRGMGVGQPQHF

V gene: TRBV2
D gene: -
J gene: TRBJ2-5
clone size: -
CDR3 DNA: TGTGCCAGCAGTGAGGTTTTCGGGGAGACCCAGTACTTC
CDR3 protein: CASSEVFGETQYF

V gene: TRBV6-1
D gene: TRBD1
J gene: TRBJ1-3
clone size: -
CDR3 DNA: TGTGCCAGCACCCTCGGACAGGGGGCTAACACCATATATTTT
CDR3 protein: CASTLGQGANTIYF

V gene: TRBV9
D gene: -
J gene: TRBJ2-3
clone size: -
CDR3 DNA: TGTGCCAGCAGCGTAGGGGGTAGGGGTTACACAGATACGCAGTATTTT
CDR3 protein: CASSVGGRGYTDTQYF

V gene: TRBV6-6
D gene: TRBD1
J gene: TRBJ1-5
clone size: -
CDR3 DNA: TGTGCCAGCACTAGGGACAGGGTTAGCAATCAGCCCCAGCATTTT
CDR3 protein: CASTRDRVSNQPQHF

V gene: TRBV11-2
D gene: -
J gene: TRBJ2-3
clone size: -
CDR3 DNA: TGTGCCAGCAGCTTATACAGGGGCACAGATACGCAGTATTTT
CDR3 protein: CASSLYRGTDTQYF

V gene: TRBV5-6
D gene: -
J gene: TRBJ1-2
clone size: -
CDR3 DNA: TGTGCCAGCAGCTTGTTTTCGAACCAGGGCTACACCTTC
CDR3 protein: CASSLFSNQGYTF